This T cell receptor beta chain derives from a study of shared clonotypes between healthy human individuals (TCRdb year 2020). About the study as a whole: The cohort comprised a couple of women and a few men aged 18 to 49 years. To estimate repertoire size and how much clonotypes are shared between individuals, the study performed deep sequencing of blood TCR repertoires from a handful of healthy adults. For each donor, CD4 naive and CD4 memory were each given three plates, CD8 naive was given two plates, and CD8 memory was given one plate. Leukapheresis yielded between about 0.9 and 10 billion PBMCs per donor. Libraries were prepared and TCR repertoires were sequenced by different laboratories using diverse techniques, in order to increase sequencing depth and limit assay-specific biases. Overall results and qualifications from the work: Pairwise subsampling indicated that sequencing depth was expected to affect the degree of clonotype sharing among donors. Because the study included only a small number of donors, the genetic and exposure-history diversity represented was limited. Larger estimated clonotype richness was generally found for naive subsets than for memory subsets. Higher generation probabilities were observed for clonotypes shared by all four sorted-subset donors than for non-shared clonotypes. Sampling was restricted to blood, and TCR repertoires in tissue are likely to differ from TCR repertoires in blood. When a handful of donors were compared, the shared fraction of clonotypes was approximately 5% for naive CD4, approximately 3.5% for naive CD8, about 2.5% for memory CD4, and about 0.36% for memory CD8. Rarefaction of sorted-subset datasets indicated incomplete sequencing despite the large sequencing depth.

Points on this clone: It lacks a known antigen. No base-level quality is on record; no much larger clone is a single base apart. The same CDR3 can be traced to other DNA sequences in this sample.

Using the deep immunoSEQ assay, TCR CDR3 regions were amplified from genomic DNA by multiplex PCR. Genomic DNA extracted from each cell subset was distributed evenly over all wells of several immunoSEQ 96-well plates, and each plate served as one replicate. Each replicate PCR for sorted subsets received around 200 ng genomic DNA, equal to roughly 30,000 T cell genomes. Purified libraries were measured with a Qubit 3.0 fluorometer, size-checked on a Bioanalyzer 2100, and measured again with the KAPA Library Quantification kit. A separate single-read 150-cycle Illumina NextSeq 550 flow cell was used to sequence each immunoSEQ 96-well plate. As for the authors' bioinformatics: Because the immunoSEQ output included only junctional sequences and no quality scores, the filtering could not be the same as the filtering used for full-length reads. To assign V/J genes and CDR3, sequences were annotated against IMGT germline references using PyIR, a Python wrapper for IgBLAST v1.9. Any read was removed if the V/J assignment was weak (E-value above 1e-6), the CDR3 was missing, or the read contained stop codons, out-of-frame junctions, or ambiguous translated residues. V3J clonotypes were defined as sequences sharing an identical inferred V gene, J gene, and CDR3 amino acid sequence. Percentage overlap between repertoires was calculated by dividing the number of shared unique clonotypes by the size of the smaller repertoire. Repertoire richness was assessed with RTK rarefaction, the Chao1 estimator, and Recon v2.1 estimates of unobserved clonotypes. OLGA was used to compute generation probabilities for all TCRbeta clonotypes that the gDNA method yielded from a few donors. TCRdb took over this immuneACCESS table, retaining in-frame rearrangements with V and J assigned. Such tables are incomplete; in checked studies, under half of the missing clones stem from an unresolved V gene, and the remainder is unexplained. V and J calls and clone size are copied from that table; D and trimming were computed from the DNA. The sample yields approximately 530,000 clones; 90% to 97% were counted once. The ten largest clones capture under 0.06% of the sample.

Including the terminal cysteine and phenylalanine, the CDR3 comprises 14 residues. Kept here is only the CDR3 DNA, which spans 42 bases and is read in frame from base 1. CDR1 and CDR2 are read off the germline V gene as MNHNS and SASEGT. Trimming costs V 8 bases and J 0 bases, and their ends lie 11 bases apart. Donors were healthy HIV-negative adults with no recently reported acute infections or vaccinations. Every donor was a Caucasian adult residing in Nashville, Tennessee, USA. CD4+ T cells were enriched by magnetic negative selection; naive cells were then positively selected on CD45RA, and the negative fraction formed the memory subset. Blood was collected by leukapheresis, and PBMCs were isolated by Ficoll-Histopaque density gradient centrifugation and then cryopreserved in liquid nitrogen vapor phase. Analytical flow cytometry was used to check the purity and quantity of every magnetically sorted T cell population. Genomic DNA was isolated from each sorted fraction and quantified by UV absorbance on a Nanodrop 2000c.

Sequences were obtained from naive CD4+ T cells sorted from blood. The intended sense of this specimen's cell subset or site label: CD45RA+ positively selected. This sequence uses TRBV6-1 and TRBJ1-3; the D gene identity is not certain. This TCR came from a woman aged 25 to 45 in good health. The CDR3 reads CASSTEFSGNTIYF. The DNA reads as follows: TGTGCCAGCTCTACAGAATTCTCTGGAAACACCATATATTTT.